This paragraph reports one T cell receptor beta chain. The target antigen is unknown. Germline assignment: CDR1 MGHDK and CDR2 SYGVNS. This CDR3 is 14 amino acids long. The data are from a study of CXCR3-negative and CXCR3-positive naive CD8 T cells. General study results and limits: CXCR3-positive naive cells had TRB CDR3s that were more hydrophobic than CXCR3-negative naive cells had. For memory CD8+ cells diversity was much lower, but both naive subsets had comparably high diversity.

TRB cDNA was prepared as libraries by UMI-labeled 5' RACE. TCRdb re-called the 5' RACE reads and gives one entry per CDR3 protein, without DNA. The table lists around 63,000 distinct CDR3 sequences. The rearrangement links TRBV25-1 to TRBJ1-4; the TCRdb D gene call, TRBD1, has no DNA to confirm it. This receptor was taken from a human donor in good health. Some clones in this sample may be carry-over from other donors' samples. Source material: naive CXCR3+ CD8+ T cells from blood. Indicated subset: CD45RO-CCR7+CD27+CD95- naive CD8+ T cells expressing CXCR3 (TNR3+). This chain's CDR3 is CASSDPQGDEKLFF.